The present TCR beta chain was sequenced within a study of CD8 T cells in ankylosing spondylitis. Between the trimmed V and J ends, which lost 0 bases and 0 bases, there was a span of 12 bases. The CDR3 runs to 17 residues. CDR1 is SGHAT, CDR2 FQNNGV, per germline. Whole-study findings and limits: A TCR beta motif of several highly homologous variants appeared characteristic of ankylosing spondylitis blood.

This clonotype was recorded many times. What it binds is unknown. MiXCR, run by TCRdb on the 5' RACE reads, gives a single entry per CDR3 protein. The repertoire holds fewer than 400,000 distinct CDR3 sequences, with 14% to 15% as singletons. The source material was blood, either unsorted or a sorted T cell fraction (not recorded which). The TCR comes from a male donor with ankylosing spondylitis or in good health (not recorded which). This sequence joins TRBV11-2 and TRBJ2-1; no definite D call. Here the CDR3 reads CASSLEYTLSSYNEQFF. The CDR3 DNA sequence: TGTGCCAGCAGCTTAGAGTACACTCTCAGCTCCTACAATGAGCAGTTCTTC.